This TCR beta chain was retrieved from a study of T-cell reconstitution after alpha-beta-depleted transplantation in children. Construction of the TCRbeta library involved unique molecular identifiers. TCRdb ran MiXCR on the PCR reads and lists one entry per CDR3 protein. Among 350,000 to 500,000 distinct CDR3 sequences listed, roughly 43% were seen once. The CDR3 is 18 residues long. This clonotype was counted a few times. Its antigen is undetermined. Broader study findings: At the one-year point after transplant, T-cell counts and TCRbeta diversity were found to come mostly from T cells that had been newly produced. Surviving recipient T cells and intrathymic progenitors accounted for some patients' high TCRbeta diversity at day 60. Expanded clones from the graft, numbering several hundred, reportedly supplied alpha-beta T cells about two months after transplant.

This chain uses TRBV21-1 with TRBJ2-1; the table gives TRBD2 as D, unverified against the DNA. TRBV21-1 is classified as a pseudogene. This TCR derives from a girl aged 2-10 years with aplastic anemia, due to receive a stem cell transplant. The material sequenced was PBMCs, taken before TCRalphabeta/CD19-depleted stem cell transplant. In nucleotides, the CDR3 is TGTGCCAGCAGCACACAGAAGCGACTAGCGGTCCTTTGGAATGAGCAGTTCTTC. Its translation: CASSTQKRLAVLWNEQFF.